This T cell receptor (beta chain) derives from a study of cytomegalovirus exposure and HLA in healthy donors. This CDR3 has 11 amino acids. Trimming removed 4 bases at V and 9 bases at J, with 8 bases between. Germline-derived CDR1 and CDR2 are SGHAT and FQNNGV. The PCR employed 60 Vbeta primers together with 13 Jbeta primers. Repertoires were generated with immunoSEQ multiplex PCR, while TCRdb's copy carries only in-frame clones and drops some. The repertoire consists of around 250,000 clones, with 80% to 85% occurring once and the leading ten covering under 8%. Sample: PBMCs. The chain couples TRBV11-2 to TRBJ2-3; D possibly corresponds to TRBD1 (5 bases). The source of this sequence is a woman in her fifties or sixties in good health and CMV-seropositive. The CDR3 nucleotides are TGTGCCAGCAGCTCAGGGTCAACGCAGTATTTT. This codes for CASSSGSTQYF.